The TCR beta chain described here comes from a study of beta chain features in type 1 diabetes (dated by TCRdb to 2016 to 2018). Describing the broader study: No differences in mean age, gender distribution, total cell number or subset yield were found between patients and healthy donors. Regulatory and stem cell-like memory subsets were isolated from only 8 patients and roughly 8 healthy donors, whereas naive and central memory subsets came from all 30 or so donors. The study compared the TCRB repertoires of sorted circulating CD4+ T cell subsets in recently diagnosed type 1 diabetes patients with those in matched healthy donors. A total of 85 million to 140 million sorted cells were examined across all samples, and a strong correlation was observed between cell number per subset and RNA yield. Study-wide conclusions, independent of this receptor: Type 1 diabetes patients showed a moderate but significant shortening of TCRB CDR3 length in all four CD4+ subsets. Naive, central memory and regulatory TCRB repertoires appeared more similar among patients than among healthy donors. Shorter templates might be favored by PCR, yet because patient and control samples were amplified and corrected together, any such skew would affect both groups equally. Sequencing cDNA rather than genomic DNA could over-represent highly expressing activated cells, although activation and CD3 levels did not differ between groups. HLA sub-analyses involved small numbers of individuals, so any influence of HLA type on TCRB rearrangement remained unresolved. At VDJ recombination sites, type 1 diabetes patients had fewer insertions and more deleted nucleotides, which implies abnormalities in thymic rearrangement.

This clone was seen a few times. The antigen this receptor binds is unknown. A much more abundant neighbour one base away suggests this may be a read error. From each donor, a single peripheral blood sample of about 100 mL on average was drawn into heparinised tubes. A BD FACSAria II and a panel including CD45RO, CCR7, CD25, CD127, CD95 and CD27 were used to sort naive, central memory, regulatory and stem cell-like memory CD4+ T cells. All sorted populations exceeded 98% purity. PBMCs were separated immediately by Lymphoprep density gradient centrifugation and were stained directly, without being cultured. So that batch effects would be minimized, each experiment stained and sorted samples in pairs, pairing one healthy donor with one patient. The entire amount of isolated RNA was reverse transcribed using the High Capacity cDNA Reverse Transcription Kit, so the sequenced TCRB transcripts were expressed ones. Deep immunoSEQ sequencing was performed on naive, central memory and regulatory T cell samples, with an average of about 4 million total reads per sample. Sorted cells were lysed in RLT buffer and RNA was extracted with DNase-treated RNeasy Micro or Mini kits, depending on cell number. Each cell subset was processed on its own to prevent cross-contamination, while patient and healthy donor samples were processed together. The immunoSEQ multiplex PCR was used to amplify TCRB sequences from cDNA, yielding 87-bp fragments that span the CDR3 region. Sequencing of the amplicons was done on the Illumina HiSeq platform. In the authors' own workflow: Synthetic template baselines were used to correct PCR bias computationally, reads within Hamming distance 2 were collapsed, and singletons that could not be merged were discarded. Reads were aligned against IMGT to assign V, D and J genes, CDR3 length and insertions or deletions at six rearrangement sites. Within each subset, clonotype counts were normalized to sorted cell number, after which true diversity and Gini coefficients were computed with the tcR R package. The overlap coefficient, calculated on TCRB nucleotide sequences, was used to measure repertoire sharing. TCRdb limited this immuneACCESS table to in-frame rearrangements with V and J called. A share of clones is missing; checked studies link under half to unresolved V genes, and the rest is unexplained. V and J calls and clone size are as listed in that table; D and trimming were resolved from the DNA. The sample table shows almost 350,000 clones, and less than 9.5% are seen once. The ten biggest clones cover around 0.44% of the sample.

The receptor comes from a woman aged 18-29 years in good health. Sequenced sample: central memory CD4+ T cells from blood.

CDR3 loop: CASSFFGANVLTF. The DNA is TGTGCCAGCAGCTTCTTTGGGGCCAACGTCCTGACTTTC. The V and J genes are TRBV11-2 and TRBJ2-6, with the identity of the D gene unclear. CDR1 and CDR2, per the germline V gene, are SGHAT and FQNNGV. Relative to germline, V is 3 bases shorter and J is 3 bases shorter, with 3 bases between their ends. CDR3 length: 13 amino acids, cysteine to phenylalanine. Only the CDR3 DNA is retained, 39 bases long and in frame from the first base.